The clone carrying this TCR beta chain was detected a few times. TCRdb's copy holds only in-frame clones and misses some; the assay was immunoSEQ multiplex PCR. Of about 19,000 clones detected, approximately 90% appear once; the ten largest clones hold 5.5% to 7.5%. This specimen belongs to a study of lymphopenia after photon versus proton radiotherapy. Germline values: CDR1 SGHRS, CDR2 YFSETQ. The junction had 14 bases not matched to a gene; V was cut back by 4 bases and J by 7 bases. The CDR3 loop spans 17 amino acids. This sequence joins TRBV5-1 and TRBJ2-2; 9 bases align to TRBD1. The source of this sequence is a man between 60 and 75 years old with pancreatic cancer. The source was peripheral blood, collected from a patient treated with photon-based radiotherapy. In nucleotides, the CDR3 is TGCGCCAGCAGCGCTGGCCTAAGGACAGGGGCGGTCGGGGAGCTGTTTTTT. Protein product: CASSAGLRTGAVGELFF. Filled out from reference TRBV5-1 and TRBJ2-2, the complete variable domain reads KAGVTQTPRYLIKTRGQQVTLSCSPISGHRSVSWYQQTPGQGLQFLFEYFSETQRNKGNFPGRFSGRQFSNSRSEMNVSTLELGDSALYLCASSAGLRTGAVGELFFGEGSRLTVL.